These 30 T cell receptor beta chains were sequenced from one sample in a study of blood T cells in healthy people across ages. Together with a sample-barcoded 5' primer, a J-beta primer mix was included in a second PCR lasting about 7 to 12 cycles. MiXCR, run by TCRdb on the 5' RACE reads, gives a single entry per CDR3 protein. This table has 870,000 or so distinct CDR3 sequences, around 26% appearing once. Sequencing was carried out using blood. Receptor source: a woman of 80 years or more in good health.

The chain links TRBV11-3 to TRBJ2-3, with a possible D match to TRBD2 (7 bases). Germline V lookup: CDR1 SGHNT, CDR2 YENEEA. The CDR3 totals 15 residues. V lost 2 bases and J 7 bases, leaving 16 bases between the germline ends. CDR3 sequence reads: CASSLSGGGAYTQYF. The CDR3 nucleotides are TGTGCCAGCAGCTTATCGGGTGGGGGGGCATATACGCAGTATTTT.

This clonotype was counted many times. The chain links TRBV3-1 to TRBJ1-2; D is uncertain. Germline CDR1 reads LGHDT; CDR2 reads YNNKEL (reference sequence). V was cut by 4 bases and J by 8 bases, with 14 bases left in between. CDR3 length equals 13 residues. CDR3 DNA: TGTGCCAGCAGCCCTGGATCACGGGAAGGCTACACCTTC. This sequence encodes CASSPGSREGYTF.

This clonotype was seen more than once but under ten times. The chain couples TRBV3-1 to TRBJ1-6; D is uncertain. V was trimmed by 0 bases and J by 6 bases, leaving 9 bases between them. The CDR3 totals 15 residues. Germline CDR1 is LGHDT and CDR2 is YNNKEL (reference sequence). CDR3 amino acids: CASSQDVGANSPLHF. The CDR3 DNA sequence: TGTGCCAGCAGCCAAGATGTCGGTGCTAATTCACCCCTCCACTTT. Filled out from reference TRBV3-1 and TRBJ1-6, the complete variable domain reads DTAVSQTPKYLVTQMGNDKSIKCEQNLGHDTMYWYKQDSKKFLKIMFSYNNKELIINETVPNRFSPKSPDKAHLNLHINSLELGDSAVYFCASSQDVGANSPLHFGNGTRLTVT.

The V gene is TRBV5-1, the J gene TRBJ2-3; D is undetermined. Per germline, CDR1 SGHRS and CDR2 YFSETQ. V lost 2 bases, J lost 5 bases, and 12 bases lay in between. The CDR3 has 14 residues. The CDR3 protein is CASSLPGQQDTQYF. The CDR3, as DNA: TGCGCCAGCAGCTTACCGGGTCAGCAAGATACGCAGTATTTT. Full variable domain (rest looked up from reference TRBV5-1 and TRBJ2-3): KAGVTQTPRYLIKTRGQQVTLSCSPISGHRSVSWYQQTPGQGLQFLFEYFSETQRNKGNFPGRFSGRQFSNSRSEMNVSTLELGDSALYLCASSLPGQQDTQYFGPGTRLTVL.

This chain uses TRBV3-1 with TRBJ1-6; 8 bases fit TRBD1. Germline values: CDR1 LGHDT, CDR2 YNNKEL (reference sequence). This CDR3 comprises 16 residues. With 1 base clipped from V and 3 bases from J, the junction kept 2 bases outside the gene matches. CDR3 loop: CASSQADRGYNSPLHF. The DNA for the CDR3 is TGTGCCAGCAGCCAAGCTGACAGGGGCTATAATTCACCCCTCCACTTT.

The CDR3 loop reads CASSLNRGPQHF. The CDR3 DNA reads TGTGCCAGCAGCCTTAACAGGGGGCCCCAGCATTTT. This chain uses TRBV3-1 with TRBJ1-5; 7 nucleotides match TRBD1. The CDR3 contains 12 residues. CDR1 is LGHDT, CDR2 YNNKEL, per germline (reference sequence). The ends lost 4 bases at V and 9 bases at J; junction bases unmatched: 3.

This clonotype was seen ten or more times. The chain couples TRBV24-1 to TRBJ2-5; D gene uncertain. V was pared by 5 bases and J by 1 base, with 10 bases between. From germline, CDR1 is KGHDR and CDR2 SFDVKD. The CDR3 length is 14 residues. Written as DNA, the CDR3 is TGTGCCACCAGTGGTGGAATTACCCAAGAGACCCAGTACTTC. Protein: CATSGGITQETQYF.

As regards this clonotype: This sequence may be a read error, since a much larger clone differs from it by one base. The chain has TRBV24-1 and TRBJ2-5; the match to TRBD1 covers 9 bases. There are 15 residues in the CDR3. CDR1 is KGHDR and CDR2 is SFDVKD in the germline V gene. V trimming: 4 bases; J trimming: 4 bases; junction bases outside the gene matches: 6. In nucleotides, the CDR3 is TGTGCCACCAGTGAGGGACAGGGTACGCGAGAGACCCAGTACTTC. Translation: CATSEGQGTRETQYF.

This clonotype was seen a handful of times. The V and J genes are TRBV4-3 and TRBJ1-2, with a weak D call TRBD1 (6 bases). There are 15 residues in the CDR3. Looked up from germline, CDR1 is LGHNA and CDR2 is YSLEER. V lost 1 base, J lost 0 bases, and 9 bases lay in between. CDR3 DNA sequence: TGCGCCAGCAGCCAAGGCGGGACAACTAACTATGGCTACACCTTC. It yields the protein CASSQGGTTNYGYTF.

The table lists this clonotype with a few counts. The CDR3 loop is CASSLAGGPNNEQYF. Written as DNA, the CDR3 is TGTGCCAGCAGCTTAGCGGGGGGGCCCAACAATGAGCAGTACTTC. This chain connects TRBV7-9 to TRBJ2-5; D possibly corresponds to TRBD2 (7 bases). The V and J ends lost 0 bases and 11 bases respectively, with 19 bases between them. Germline lookup yields CDR1 SEHNR and CDR2 FQNEAQ (reference sequence). The CDR3 spans 15 residues.

This clonotype was observed many times. V usage is TRBV7-9 and J usage is TRBJ2-7; D remains unclear. The CDR3 sequence is 14 residues long. The V gene lost 1 base and the J gene lost 4 bases, with 11 bases spanning the gap. Germline V gene sequence: CDR1 SEHNR, CDR2 FQNEAQ (reference sequence). CDR3 loop: CASSLGVSPYEQYF. DNA of the CDR3: TGTGCCAGCAGCTTAGGGGTTAGTCCTTACGAGCAGTACTTC. Complete variable domain (other parts from reference TRBV7-9 and TRBJ2-7): DTGVSQNPRHKITKRGQNVTFRCDPISEHNRLYWYRQTLGQGPEFLTYFQNEAQLEKSRLLSDRFSAERPKGSFSTLEIQRTEQGDSAMYLCASSLGVSPYEQYFGPGTRLTVT.

The V gene is TRBV28, the J gene TRBJ2-3; 9 bases agree with TRBD2. V dropped 2 bases and J dropped 2; count of bases not matched to a gene: 26. CDR3 length equals 23 residues. Per germline, CDR1 MDHEN and CDR2 SYDVKM. The CDR3 region is CASSLTTNWAASGEAVVTDTQYF. CDR3 DNA sequence: TGTGCCAGCAGTTTAACCACAAACTGGGCGGCTAGCGGGGAAGCAGTGGTCACAGATACGCAGTATTTT.

This clonotype was seen at least ten times. The chain recombines TRBV21-1 with TRBJ2-7. TRBV21-1 constitutes a pseudogene. This CDR3 region has 17 residues. CDR3 amino acids: CASSKVLRFRSSYEQYF. In DNA, the CDR3 is TGTGCCAGCAGCAAAGTGCTACGATTCAGGAGCTCCTACGAGCAGTACTTC.

The V and J genes are TRBV5-1 and TRBJ2-7, with D perhaps TRBD2 (5 bases). In germline, CDR1 is SGHRS, CDR2 YFSETQ. Trimming left V 5 bases short and J 7 bases short, with 13 bases between. The CDR3 consists of 12 residues. For the CDR3, the DNA is TGCGCCAGCAGTTTGCCGGGGAATGAGCAGTACTTC. Translation gives CASSLPGNEQYF.

This clonotype was seen at least ten times. This chain links TRBV29-1 with TRBJ2-2, with TRBD2 identical over 10 bases. Germline-derived CDR1 and CDR2 are SQVTM and ANQGSEA. The J segment lost 7 bases and the V segment lost 6 bases, leaving 14 bases of the junction unmatched. CDR3 length: 16 amino acids. The CDR3, as DNA: TGCAGCGTCATCCAAGCGGGGGGGCGAGAGGTCGGGGAGCTGTTTTTT. This gives the protein CSVIQAGGREVGELFF.

This clonotype was found many times. The V and J genes are TRBV29-1 and TRBJ1-1; possibly TRBD1 for D (5 bases). The CDR3 length is 16 residues. The ends were cut back, 3 bases at V and 4 bases at J, with 21 bases in the middle. The germline CDR1 and CDR2 sequences are SQVTM and ANQGSEA. CDR3 DNA: TGCAGCGTTGACTCCCGGACATCCCAAGGGAGCACTGAAGCTTTCTTT. Protein: CSVDSRTSQGSTEAFF.

This clonotype occurred once. A much larger clone lies one base from this, so it may be a read error. The chain carries TRBV7-9 and TRBJ2-5; the D gene could be TRBD1 or TRBD2 (6 bases each). TRBJ2-1 matches the DNA end more closely, so the J call is doubtful. Per the germline V gene, CDR1 is SEHNR and CDR2 is FQNEAQ (reference sequence). The CDR3 covers 18 residues. CDR3 amino acids: CASSVPLAQQGIQETQFF. CDR3 DNA: TGTGCCAGCAGCGTGCCACTAGCCCAACAGGGAATACAAGAGACCCAGTTCTTC.

This clonotype was counted between two and nine times. The chain joins TRBV6-5 to TRBJ1-1; 7 bases match TRBD1. Germline lookup yields CDR1 MNHEY and CDR2 SVGAGI. The trim removed 8 bases at V and 4 bases at J, leaving 7 bases unmatched. The CDR3 runs to 13 residues. The CDR3 nucleotides are TGTGCCAGCCGGGGGACAGTCGGCACTGAAGCTTTCTTT. Translating it yields CASRGTVGTEAFF.

Concerning this clonotype: A read error may explain this, as a much larger clone is one base away. This chain joins TRBV7-2 and TRBJ1-2, with a tentative D call TRBD1 (5 bases). The CDR3 contains 17 residues. V shed 8 bases and J shed 0 bases, with 22 bases lying between them. CDR1 is SGHTA, CDR2 FQGNSA, per germline. CDR3 nucleotide sequence: TGTGCCAGCGGGGGACCGATGAGTTTACCTTCTAACTATGGCTACACCTTC. Its translation: CASGGPMSLPSNYGYTF.

CDR3 DNA sequence: TGTGCCAGCAGCCACAGGGACAGGACCGGGGAGCTGTTTTTT. Its translation is CASSHRDRTGELFF. V usage is TRBV21-1 and J usage is TRBJ2-2; TRBD1 reflects the table's D call only, with no check against the DNA. TRBV21-1 is given as a pseudogene. This CDR3 is built from 14 residues.

This clonotype showed up just a few times. The genes are TRBV19 and TRBJ2-1; tentative D call: TRBD2 (6 bases). The V end was cut by 3 bases, the J end by 2 bases, with 11 bases between. This CDR3 spans 15 amino acids. The V gene's germline CDR1 is LNHDA and CDR2 SQIVND (reference sequence). CDR3 nucleotides: TGTGCCAGTAGTATTTTTGGGACTCCCTACAATGAGCAGTTCTTC. It codes for CASSIFGTPYNEQFF. The full variable domain, its missing parts supplied by reference TRBV19 and TRBJ2-1, is DGGITQSPKYLFRKEGQNVTLSCEQNLNHDAMYWYRQDPGQGLRLIYYSQIVNDFQKGDIAEGYSVSREKKESFPLTVTSAQKNPTAFYLCASSIFGTPYNEQFFGPGTRLTVL.

This clonotype was seen a few times. The chain uses TRBV9 and TRBJ1-2; D may be TRBD1 (6 bases). CDR1 and CDR2 from the germline V gene are SGDLS and YYNGEE. The CDR3 runs to 15 residues. With 3 bases removed from V and 1 base from J, the gap between germline ends came to 13 bases. The chain's CDR3 is CASSAGTPLNYGYTF. CDR3 sequence (DNA): TGTGCCAGCAGCGCCGGGACACCCCTTAACTATGGCTACACCTTC.

V gene TRBV2 combines with J gene TRBJ1-1; no reliable D call. This CDR3 contains 13 residues. Germline V lookup: CDR1 SNHLY, CDR2 FYNNEI. Trimming pared 6 bases from V and 6 bases from J, leaving 14 bases between. The CDR3 nucleotides read TGTGCCAGCAGGGTCCGGCTTTCGTCTGAAGCTTTCTTT. Protein sequence: CASRVRLSSEAFF. Filled out from reference TRBV2 and TRBJ1-1, the complete variable domain reads EPEVTQTPSHQVTQMGQEVILRCVPISNHLYFYWYRQILGQKVEFLVSFYNNEISEKSEIFDDQFSVERPDGSNFTLKIRSTKLEDSAMYFCASRVRLSSEAFFGQGTRLTVV.

The genes are TRBV6-2 or TRBV6-3 and TRBJ1-5; D remains unclear. The CDR3 runs to 15 residues. Germline V lookup: CDR1 MNHEY, CDR2 SVGEGT. Trimming pared 5 bases from V and 2 bases from J, leaving 13 bases between. Written as DNA, the CDR3 is TGTGCCAGCAGTCCTTCGAACAAGGGCAATCAGCCCCAGCATTTT. Its translation is CASSPSNKGNQPQHF.

This clonotype was detected many times. The chain links TRBV5-4 to TRBJ2-3; D not certain. Trimming took off 5 bases at V and 3 bases at J, with 7 bases between the two ends. The length of the CDR3 is 12 residues. Germline-derived CDR1 and CDR2 are SGHNT and YYREEE (reference sequence). The CDR3 is CASRSRTDTQYF. The DNA of the CDR3 is TGTGCCAGCAGATCCCGGACAGATACGCAGTATTTT.

The chain uses TRBV10-3 and TRBJ1-4; 7 bases agree with TRBD1. Trimming cost V 5 bases and J 7 bases; bases outside gene matches: 7. Germline V gene lookup returns CDR1 ENHRY and CDR2 SYGVKD. The CDR3 is 14 amino acids. CDR3 sequence (DNA): TGTGCCATCAGTCAGGACAGGCTAGGTGAAAAACTGTTTTTT. The encoded protein is CAISQDRLGEKLFF.

The V and J genes are TRBV25-1 and TRBJ2-5; D remains unclear. V was pared by 3 bases and J by 2 bases, with 10 bases between. Per the germline V gene, CDR1 is MGHDK and CDR2 is SYGVNS. The CDR3 spans 14 residues. The CDR3 DNA sequence: TGTGCCAGCAGTGAGTTTGGATTACAAGAGACCCAGTACTTC. Translation gives CASSEFGLQETQYF.

The V call is TRBV9, the J call TRBJ2-1; 8 positions match TRBD2. The V segment lost 4 bases and the J segment 6 bases; nucleotides outside the gene matches: 6. This CDR3 has 14 residues. Germline loops: CDR1 SGDLS, CDR2 YYNGEE. This chain's CDR3 is CASSPTGTSNEQFF. The CDR3 nucleotides are TGTGCCAGCAGCCCTACCGGGACTAGCAATGAGCAGTTCTTC.

As concerns this clonotype: A read error may explain this, as a much larger clone is one base away. The chain uses TRBV20-1 and TRBJ1-2, with TRBD1 identical over 9 bases. Trimming removed 8 bases from V and 7 bases from J; junction bases left unmatched: 11. The CDR3 is 13 residues long. CDR1 and CDR2 (germline): DFQATT, SNEGSKA (reference sequence). The CDR3 region is CSFPRTGEGGYTF. CDR3 DNA sequence: TGCAGTTTTCCTCGGACAGGGGAAGGTGGCTACACCTTC.

In its sample, this clonotype was seen a few times. The chain recombines TRBV6-1 with TRBJ1-5, with D hard to call. Germline-derived CDR1 and CDR2 are MNHNS and SASEGT. This CDR3 contains 13 residues. Trimming stripped 0 bases from V and 6 bases from J, with 6 bases between. Written as DNA, the CDR3 is TGTGCCAGCAGTGAAGCGCTTCGTCAGCCCCAGCATTTT. This gives the protein CASSEALRQPQHF.